One sample yielded the 14 T cell receptor beta chains listed below, sequenced in a study of T cells in Graves' hyperthyroidism and ophthalmopathy. The CDR3 regions of TCR beta were amplified from RNA transcripts. HTBI primers were used for first-round RT-PCR of the TCR CDR3. TCRdb ran MiXCR on the multiplex PCR reads and lists one entry per CDR3 protein. The sample lists 350,000 or so distinct CDR3 sequences, 15% to 20% occurring once. The sequenced sample consisted of blood. Receptor source: a middle-aged woman with Graves' ophthalmopathy.

V and J are TRBV4-2 and TRBJ2-7; the D gene is possibly TRBD1 (6 bases). The V and J ends lost 4 bases and 0 bases respectively, with 16 bases between them. CDR3 length: 16 residues. Germline V lookup: CDR1 LGHNA, CDR2 YNFKEQ. The CDR3 region is CASSPGTQASSYEQYF. CDR3 bases: TGTGCCAGCAGCCCTGGGACACAAGCGAGCTCCTACGAGCAGTACTTC.

This clonotype was seen at least ten times. This chain links TRBV5-1 with TRBJ1-1; D might be TRBD1 (5 bases). This CDR3 is built from 13 residues. Trimming cost V 0 bases and J 6 bases, with 9 bases left between them. From germline, CDR1 is SGHRS and CDR2 YFSETQ. CDR3 in amino acids: CASSLAGAPEAFF. DNA of the CDR3: TGCGCCAGCAGCTTGGCCGGGGCTCCTGAAGCTTTCTTT.

In this sample, this clonotype turned up many times. The J gene is TRBJ2-7, the V gene TRBV12-3 or TRBV12-4; TRBD2 aligns across 13 bases. With 10 bases clipped from V and 12 bases from J, the junction kept 12 bases outside the gene matches. This CDR3 is built from 13 residues. The CDR3 bases are TGTGCCACCGCCGTAGGACTAGCGGGAGTCCGGTACTTC. Translation gives CATAVGLAGVRYF.

The sample holds many counts of this clonotype. The V gene is TRBV29-1, the J gene TRBJ1-1; 7 bases agree with TRBD1. This CDR3 spans 12 amino acids. The germline gives CDR1 SQVTM, CDR2 ANQGSEA. With 7 bases clipped from V and 11 bases from J, the junction kept 13 bases outside the gene matches. The CDR3, as DNA: TGCAGCGCTGGGGGGTACAGGGGACGCGCTTTCTTT. It specifies CSAGGYRGRAFF.

The chain uses TRBV7-8 and TRBJ2-5; 10 bases map to TRBD2. V lost 1 base to trimming and J lost 5 bases; unmatched junction nucleotides: 16. CDR1 and CDR2 (germline): SGHVS, FQNEAQ. This CDR3 region has 19 residues. The CDR3 DNA reads as TGTGCCAGCAGCTTAGTCCCCCCCGGCCTAGCGGGAGTACGGGAGACCCAGTACTTC. Translated, it gives CASSLVPPGLAGVRETQYF.

This clonotype was observed at least ten times. The CDR3 bases are TGTGCCAGCAGCCGGAACAGGGGGGCCTACGAGCAGTACTTC. It translates to CASSRNRGAYEQYF. The gene calls are TRBV27 and TRBJ2-7, with 8 bases lining up with TRBD1. V dropped 6 bases and J dropped 2; count of bases not matched to a gene: 6. CDR3 length equals 14 residues. Per germline, CDR1 MNHEY and CDR2 SMNVEV (reference sequence).

This clonotype was recorded at least ten times. The gene calls are TRBV28 and TRBJ1-2, with 8 positions matching TRBD1. The CDR3 totals 13 residues. Trimming cost V 6 bases and J 6 bases; bases outside gene matches: 6. The germline V gene has CDR1 MDHEN and CDR2 SYDVKM. The CDR3 reads CASSKDRVDGYTF. In nucleotides, the CDR3 is TGTGCCAGCAGCAAGGACAGGGTGGATGGCTACACCTTC.

This clonotype appeared many times. Its ends do not fully match the called genes, so a read error is possible. V usage is TRBV28 and J usage is TRBJ2-7; D might be TRBD2 (6 bases). The germline V gene encodes CDR1 MDHEN and CDR2 SYDVKM. The CDR3 sequence is 14 residues long. The CDR3 is CASSLEGGTYEQCF. Written as DNA, the CDR3 is TGTGCCAGCAGTTTGGAGGGCGGGACCTACGAGCAGTGCTTC.

This clonotype was picked up many times. This sequence joins TRBV11-1 and TRBJ2-7, with a possible D match to TRBD2 (6 bases). Trimming removed 5 bases at V and 3 bases at J, with 20 bases between. The CDR3 extends over 16 amino acids. CDR1 and CDR2 (germline): SGHAT, FQDESV (reference sequence). The CDR3 DNA is TGTGCCAGCAGCCGAAATGTCGGGAGTCGAATCTACGAGCAGTACTTC. This gives the protein CASSRNVGSRIYEQYF.

This clonotype was observed many times. The genes are TRBV6-1 and TRBJ2-5; D not resolved. The CDR3 covers 14 residues. In germline, CDR1 is MNHNS, CDR2 SASEGT. V gave up 6 bases and J gave up 5 bases, with 16 bases separating them. The CDR3 spells CASSPTTTGETQYF. CDR3 DNA sequence: TGTGCCAGCAGCCCGACCACCACCGGGGAGACCCAGTACTTC.

This chain connects TRBV11-2 to TRBJ2-7; 10 nucleotides agree with TRBD2. J gave up 5 bases and V 0 bases, and 4 bases lay outside the gene matches. In germline, CDR1 is SGHAT, CDR2 FQNNGV. The CDR3 has 15 amino acids. CDR3 nucleotide sequence: TGTGCCAGCAGCTTAGATGGACTAGCGGAGGACGAGCAGTACTTC. Translating gives CASSLDGLAEDEQYF.

In its sample, this clonotype was seen many times. The V and J genes are TRBV12-3 or TRBV12-4 and TRBJ1-2; TRBD1 agrees at 7 bases. This CDR3 has 14 residues. Trimming removed 4 bases from V and 4 bases from J; junction bases left unmatched: 6. The CDR3 region is CASSSNRGGYGYTF. CDR3 DNA sequence: TGTGCCAGCAGTTCGAACAGGGGAGGCTATGGCTACACCTTC.

This clonotype was detected many times. The rearrangement joins TRBV19 to TRBJ2-7; 10 nucleotides line up with TRBD1. Germline-derived CDR1 and CDR2 are LNHDA and SQIVND (reference sequence). V lost 4 bases and J lost 4; bases outside the gene matches: 4. There are 14 residues in the CDR3. This chain's CDR3 is CASSRGQGSYEQYF. In DNA, the CDR3 is TGTGCCAGTAGTAGGGGACAGGGGAGTTACGAGCAGTACTTC.

This clonotype was seen many times. CDR3 DNA sequence: TGTGCCAGCAGTGTACGGCGGGAGGTCGGGGAGCTGTTTTTT. Residues: CASSVRREVGELFF. This chain links TRBV28 with TRBJ2-2, with 8 bases lining up with TRBD2. CDR1 and CDR2 (germline): MDHEN, SYDVKM. The CDR3 covers 14 residues. J was trimmed by 7 bases and V by 5 bases; bases with no gene match: 6.